This T cell receptor beta chain is from a study of blood T cell repertoires in COVID-19. Study context: Sample material is recorded as cDNA or gDNA derived from T cells, B-cell-depleted T cells, or PBMCs.

The study drew participants aged about 18 to 89 years from about two dozen US areas. V was cut by 4 bases and J by 9 bases, with 13 bases left in between. From germline, CDR1 is LGHDT and CDR2 YNNKEL (reference sequence). This CDR3 has 14 residues. Clones were sequenced by immunoSEQ multiplex PCR, and TCRdb holds only the in-frame ones, with some missing. The table includes 300,000 to 400,000 clones, about 88% detected once. This clone was counted many times. The TCR comes from a man aged 60 to 75 who had recovered from COVID-19. The sequenced sample was PBMCs or T cells enriched from blood (not recorded which). The chain joins TRBV3-1 (or the pseudogene TRBV3-2) to TRBJ1-6; D is ambiguous. The CDR3 region has the DNA TGTGCCAGCAGCCTAACTGGATCGGGTTCACCCCTCCACTTT. Its translation: CASSLTGSGSPLHF.